The 27 T cell receptor beta chains below all came from one sample that was sequenced in a study of neurological immune-mediated disorders. Time point defined: longitudinal time-point 3. TCRdb called the 5' RACE reads again in MiXCR, with one record for every CDR3 protein. The sample shows around 51,000 distinct CDR3 sequences, roughly 13% of them seen only once. The sample was PBMCs. Every receptor here comes from a male donor with HTLV-1-associated myelopathy (HAM/TSP).

This clonotype was seen at least ten times. The chain recombines TRBV5-5 with TRBJ1-6; no clear D gene. The ends were cut back, 4 bases at V and 5 bases at J, with 13 bases in the middle. Looked up from germline, CDR1 is SGHKS and CDR2 is YYEKEE (reference sequence). This CDR3 is 15 amino acids long. As DNA, the CDR3 is TGTGCCAGCAGCGCCATCAGTATCCATAATTCACCCCTCCACTTT. It yields the protein CASSAISIHNSPLHF.

This clonotype was recorded at least ten times. The rearrangement uses TRBV6-5 and TRBJ2-3, with D uncertain. Germline CDR1 and CDR2: MNHEY and SVGAGI. Trimming removed 4 bases from V and 5 bases from J, with 10 bases in between. The CDR3 runs to 13 residues. DNA of the CDR3: TGTGCCAGCAGTTTCCTCTCCGGAGATACGCAGTATTTT. Amino acids: CASSFLSGDTQYF.

There are many counts of this clonotype. The rearrangement joins TRBV5-1 to TRBJ1-5; unclear D gene. The V end was cut by 3 bases, the J end by 8 bases, with 18 bases between. Germline V CDR1 and CDR2: SGHRS, YFSETQ. CDR3 length equals 15 residues. The CDR3: CASSWAPGGGEPQHF. The CDR3 coding sequence is TGCGCCAGCAGCTGGGCTCCCGGAGGCGGAGAGCCCCAGCATTTT. Looking up the rest from reference TRBV5-1 and TRBJ1-5 gives the full variable domain: KAGVTQTPRYLIKTRGQQVTLSCSPISGHRSVSWYQQTPGQGLQFLFEYFSETQRNKGNFPGRFSGRQFSNSRSEMNVSTLELGDSALYLCASSWAPGGGEPQHFGDGTRLSIL.

The sample holds many counts of this clonotype. The gene calls are TRBV7-2 and TRBJ1-4; D perhaps matches TRBD1 (5 bases). The germline CDR1 and CDR2 sequences are SGHTA and FQGNSA. V lost 4 bases, J lost 7 bases, and 16 bases lay in between. This CDR3 is 15 amino acids long. The CDR3 DNA is TGTGCCAGCAGCTCCGGGGGTGAGCGTGGTGAAAAACTGTTTTTT. It yields the protein CASSSGGERGEKLFF.

This clonotype has a count of ten or more. The CDR3 spells CASSSPGTVGYEQYF. In DNA form, the CDR3 reads TGTGCCAGCAGTTCCCCCGGGACCGTAGGCTACGAGCAGTACTTC. V gene TRBV12-3 or TRBV12-4 combines with J gene TRBJ2-7, with D perhaps given as TRBD1 or TRBD2 (5 bases each). CDR3 length: 15 residues. V lost 4 bases to trimming and J lost 3 bases, with 16 bases between them.

This clonotype was detected many times. The gene calls are TRBV5-1 and TRBJ2-5; 8 nucleotides match TRBD1. V shed 3 bases, J shed 3 bases, and the junction held 7 bases outside the gene matches. From germline, CDR1 is SGHRS and CDR2 YFSETQ. The length of the CDR3 is 15 residues. The CDR3 nucleotides are TGCGCCAGCAGCTACCGGACAGGGCAAGAAGAGACCCAGTACTTC. It is translated as CASSYRTGQEETQYF.

This clonotype came up a few times. The gene calls are TRBV20-1 and TRBJ1-6; D possibly corresponds to TRBD1 (6 bases). Deletions cut 5 bases from V and 9 bases from J, with 17 bases between. Germline V gene data show CDR1 as DFQATT and CDR2 as SNEGSKA (reference sequence). The CDR3 has 14 amino acids. The CDR3 is CSARGGGDGSPLHF. The DNA of the CDR3 is TGCAGTGCTCGCGGGGGCGGCGACGGTTCACCCCTCCACTTT.

In its sample, this clonotype was seen many times. The chain recombines TRBV20-1 with TRBJ2-1, with TRBD2 matching 7 bases. V shed 5 bases, J shed 4 bases, and the junction held 11 bases outside the gene matches. CDR3 length equals 15 residues. From germline, CDR1 is DFQATT and CDR2 SNEGSKA (reference sequence). Here the CDR3 reads CSAFPSGESYNEQFF. The DNA for the CDR3 is TGCAGTGCTTTCCCGAGCGGGGAATCATACAATGAGCAGTTCTTC.

In its sample, this clonotype was seen many times. The V gene is TRBV3-1, the J gene TRBJ1-1; D ambiguous. V lost 2 bases, J lost 4 bases, and 11 bases lay in between. CDR1 is LGHDT, CDR2 YNNKEL, per germline (reference sequence). The CDR3 contains 14 residues. As DNA, the CDR3 is TGTGCCAGCAGCCAAACAACCGGAATCACTGAAGCTTTCTTT. This sequence encodes CASSQTTGITEAFF.

This clonotype was seen at least ten times. The V gene is TRBV5-6, the J gene TRBJ2-5; D not certain. Germline V CDR1 and CDR2: SGHDT, YYEEEE. Trimming shortened V by 1 base and J by 9 bases, and 13 bases separated the two germline ends. This CDR3 comprises 13 residues. For the CDR3, the DNA is TGTGCCAGCAGCTTGCCCCTTCAGAAGGCCCAGTACTTC. Translation: CASSLPLQKAQYF.

With regard to this clonotype: Germline and junction disagree at one end, which may indicate a read error. V gene TRBV27 combines with J gene TRBJ2-2; 8 bases map to TRBD2. The CDR3 is made up of 15 amino acids. Germline-derived CDR1 and CDR2 are MNHEY and SMNVEV (reference sequence). The CDR3 here is CASSVREDGNGELFF. The CDR3 DNA follows: TGTGCAAGCAGTGTGCGGGAGGACGGCAACGGGGAGCTGTTTTTT.

The sample holds many counts of this clonotype. This chain uses TRBV5-1 with TRBJ2-7; weak D call: TRBD1 (6 bases). Trimming pared 5 bases from V and 0 bases from J, leaving 24 bases between. This CDR3 contains 18 residues. The V gene's germline CDR1 is SGHRS and CDR2 YFSETQ. The CDR3 region has the DNA TGCGCCAGCAGGTCGATGACCGATGGACAGATGAGCTCCTACGAGCAGTACTTC. Its translation: CASRSMTDGQMSSYEQYF.

This clonotype was observed many times. The chain has TRBV3-1 and TRBJ1-2, with TRBD1 identical over 12 bases. Germline CDR1 is LGHDT and CDR2 is YNNKEL (reference sequence). With V trimmed by 4 bases and J by 3 bases, 9 bases remained unmatched. The CDR3 contains 17 residues. The CDR3 sequence is CASSRRDRGLMYYGYTF. The CDR3 bases are TGTGCCAGCAGCCGGCGGGACAGGGGGCTTATGTACTATGGCTACACCTTC.

The table lists this clonotype with many counts. The chain joins TRBV2 to TRBJ1-6, with D perhaps TRBD1 (6 bases). The CDR3 length is 13 residues. V was pared by 4 bases and J by 6 bases, with 7 bases between. The germline V gene has CDR1 SNHLY and CDR2 FYNNEI. In DNA form, the CDR3 reads TGTGCCAGCAGTGGGACAGTTAATTCACCCCTCCACTTT. Protein product: CASSGTVNSPLHF. The full variable domain, in which reference TRBV2 and TRBJ1-6 provide the parts outside the CDR3, is EPEVTQTPSHQVTQMGQEVILRCVPISNHLYFYWYRQILGQKVEFLVSFYNNEISEKSEIFDDQFSVERPDGSNFTLKIRSTKLEDSAMYFCASSGTVNSPLHFGNGTRLTVT.

This clonotype was seen many times. The chain combines TRBV5-1 with TRBJ2-1; D uncertain. V was pared by 0 bases and J by 6 bases, with 4 bases between. This CDR3 contains 12 residues. CDR1 and CDR2 (germline): SGHRS, YFSETQ. The CDR3 DNA reads TGCGCCAGCAGCTTGGAGGTCAATGAGCAGTTCTTC. It encodes CASSLEVNEQFF. Full variable domain (rest looked up from reference TRBV5-1 and TRBJ2-1): KAGVTQTPRYLIKTRGQQVTLSCSPISGHRSVSWYQQTPGQGLQFLFEYFSETQRNKGNFPGRFSGRQFSNSRSEMNVSTLELGDSALYLCASSLEVNEQFFGPGTRLTVL.

In regard to this clonotype: A read error may explain this, as a much larger clone is one base away. The chain links TRBV6-5 to TRBJ1-1; the D gene is possibly TRBD1 (5 bases). Per the germline V gene, CDR1 is MNHEY and CDR2 is SVGAGI. The CDR3 sequence is 16 residues long. Trimming shortened V by 2 bases and J by 2 bases, and 15 bases separated the two germline ends. The CDR3 DNA sequence: TGTGCCAGCAGTTACCGATACTATAGGGACAACACTGAAGCTTTCTTT. Its translation: CASSYRYYRDNTEAFF.

This clonotype was counted a few times. V is TRBV7-8 and J is TRBJ1-1; no clear D. CDR1 is SGHVS, CDR2 FQNEAQ, per germline. The CDR3 is 13 residues long. The V and J ends lost 1 base and 1 base respectively, with 4 bases between them. CDR3 loop: CASSLVRNTEAFF. In DNA form, the CDR3 reads TGTGCCAGCAGCTTAGTGAGGAACACTGAAGCTTTCTTT.

This clonotype was detected ten times or more. The chain couples TRBV4-3 to TRBJ2-7; D may be TRBD1 (6 bases). The CDR3 spans 15 residues. Germline V CDR1 and CDR2: LGHNA, YSLEER. The V and J ends lost 0 bases and 7 bases respectively, with 16 bases between them. CDR3 residues: CASSQDRGTTYEQYF. The CDR3 DNA sequence: TGCGCCAGCAGCCAAGATAGGGGGACCACATATGAGCAGTACTTC.

There are many counts of this clonotype. The J gene is TRBJ1-2, the V gene TRBV4-2, with 8 bases identical to TRBD1. Germline V lookup: CDR1 LGHNA, CDR2 YNFKEQ. Losses at the gene ends were 1 base for V and 6 bases for J; bases not matched to a gene: 16. This CDR3 comprises 18 residues. Here the CDR3 DNA reads TGTGCCAGCAGCCAAGGTGCGGCGAGTGGACAGGGAAGGGATGGCTACACCTTC. It specifies CASSQGAASGQGRDGYTF.

This clonotype was observed many times. The gene calls are TRBV6-6 and TRBJ2-1, with TRBD1 matching over 9 bases. V lost 4 bases and J lost 3; bases outside the gene matches: 4. CDR3 length: 15 residues. Germline V gene lookup returns CDR1 MNHNY and CDR2 SVGAGI (reference sequence). CDR3 amino acids: CASSSTGGNYNEQFF. The CDR3 DNA is TGTGCCAGCAGTTCGACAGGGGGAAACTACAATGAGCAGTTCTTC.

This clonotype qualifies as medium-sized. This chain links TRBV20-1 with TRBJ1-1; D is perhaps TRBD1 (5 bases). This CDR3 comprises 15 residues. V was clipped by 6 bases and J by 1 base, with 18 bases between them. The germline V gene has CDR1 DFQATT and CDR2 SNEGSKA (reference sequence). In DNA, the CDR3 is TGCAGTGCCCTTCCCCCCCACAGGTCGAACACTGAAGCTTTCTTT. It yields the protein CSALPPHRSNTEAFF.

CDR3 sequence: CASSHGNGLAENYEQYF. CDR3 sequence (DNA): TGTGCCAGCAGCCATGGGAATGGACTAGCGGAAAACTACGAGCAGTACTTC. This chain links TRBV7-9 with TRBJ2-7; 10 bases map to TRBD2. This CDR3 comprises 17 residues. Germline lookup yields CDR1 SEHNR and CDR2 FQNEAQ (reference sequence). The J segment lost 3 bases and the V segment lost 5 bases, leaving 13 bases of the junction unmatched.

The sample holds many counts of this clonotype. The chain recombines TRBV10-3 with TRBJ2-6; D is undetermined. CDR3 length: 15 residues. Trimming left V 1 base short and J 3 bases short, with 7 bases between. Per germline, CDR1 ENHRY and CDR2 SYGVKD. The CDR3 coding sequence is TGTGCCATCAGTGAGTTCGCCGGTGGGGCCAACGTCCTGACTTTC. It is translated as CAISEFAGGANVLTF.

In regard to this clonotype: Germline is not matched at one junction end, which may reflect a read error. This chain connects TRBV4-3 to TRBJ1-2; TRBD1 agrees at 12 bases. This CDR3 has 16 amino acids. CDR1 is LGHNA and CDR2 is YSLEER in the germline V gene. The CDR3 DNA reads TGCGCCAGAAGCCAAGCTACCGGGACAGGGGGCGAGGGCTACACCTTC. It codes for CARSQATGTGGEGYTF.

This clonotype has ten or more counts. The V gene is TRBV5-4, the J gene TRBJ2-3, with 7 bases aligning to TRBD2. The CDR3 is made up of 13 amino acids. CDR1 and CDR2 from the germline V gene are SGHNT and YYREEE (reference sequence). V gave up 4 bases and J gave up 1 base; unmatched junction bases: 0. The chain's CDR3 is CASSRGGTDTQYF. The CDR3 DNA follows: TGTGCCAGCAGCCGGGGGGGCACAGATACGCAGTATTTT.

About this clonotype: This could be a read error, since a much larger clone is one nucleotide away. No conserved phenylalanine or tryptophan ends this CDR3, so it is likely a read error. V is TRBV7-9 and J is TRBJ2-1, with D tentatively TRBD2 (5 bases). V was cut by 5 bases and J by 13 bases, with 21 bases left in between. This CDR3 contains 14 residues. Germline CDR1 is SEHNR and CDR2 is FQNEAQ (reference sequence). CDR3 nucleotides: TGTGCCAGCAGCACCGGGCCCCTGGGAGATCAACAGTTCATC. Protein product: CASSTGPLGDQQFI.

The sample holds many counts of this clonotype. V and J are TRBV7-9 and TRBJ1-6; perhaps TRBD1 as D (5 bases). The CDR3 length is 16 residues. Germline V lookup: CDR1 SEHNR, CDR2 FQNEAQ (reference sequence). V was trimmed by 5 bases and J by 6 bases, leaving 17 bases between them. The CDR3 nucleotides read TGTGCCAGCAGCCCCTCCGGGGCAGCCCCTAATTCACCCCTCCACTTT. This codes for CASSPSGAAPNSPLHF.